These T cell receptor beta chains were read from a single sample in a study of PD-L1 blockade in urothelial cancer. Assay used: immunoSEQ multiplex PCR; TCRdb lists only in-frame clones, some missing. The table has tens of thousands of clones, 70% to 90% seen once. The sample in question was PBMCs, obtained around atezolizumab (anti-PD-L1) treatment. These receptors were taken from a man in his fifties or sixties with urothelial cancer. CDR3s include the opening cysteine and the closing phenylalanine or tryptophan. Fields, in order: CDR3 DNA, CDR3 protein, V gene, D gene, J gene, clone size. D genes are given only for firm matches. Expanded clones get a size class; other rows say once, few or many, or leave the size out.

CDR3nt: TGTGCCAGCAGCTTGGTAGCGGGGGGTGACAATGAGCAGTTCTTC; CDR3aa: CASSLVAGGDNEQFF; v_gene: TRBV5-6; d_gene: TRBD2; j_gene: TRBJ2-1; abundance: NA
CDR3nt: TGTGCCAGTAGTATGGGGACATTTTATAGCAATCAGCCCCAGCATTTT; CDR3aa: CASSMGTFYSNQPQHF; v_gene: TRBV19; d_gene: NA; j_gene: TRBJ1-5; abundance: NA
CDR3nt: TGTGCCATCCGGGAAACAGATACGCAGTATTTT; CDR3aa: CAIRETDTQYF; v_gene: TRBV10-3; d_gene: NA; j_gene: TRBJ2-3; abundance: NA
CDR3nt: TGTGCCAGCAGCCGACGAGGGACAGGAAACACTGAAGCTTTCTTT; CDR3aa: CASSRRGTGNTEAFF; v_gene: TRBV7-9; d_gene: TRBD1; j_gene: TRBJ1-1; abundance: once
CDR3nt: TGTGCCAGCAGTAAGGACAGTTACGAGCAGTACTTC; CDR3aa: CASSKDSYEQYF; v_gene: TRBV28; d_gene: NA; j_gene: TRBJ2-7; abundance: NA
CDR3nt: TGTGCCAGCAGTGCGACAGGTAACACTGAAGCTTTCTTT; CDR3aa: CASSATGNTEAFF; v_gene: TRBV25-1; d_gene: NA; j_gene: TRBJ1-1; abundance: NA
CDR3nt: TGTGCCAGCAGCTCAAGAACAGGGCTGAACTATGGCTACACCTTC; CDR3aa: CASSSRTGLNYGYTF; v_gene: TRBV7-9; d_gene: NA; j_gene: TRBJ1-2; abundance: NA
CDR3nt: TGTGCCAGCAGACACCAAGGGGAAGGTTCCTACGAGCAGTACTTC; CDR3aa: CASRHQGEGSYEQYF; v_gene: TRBV6-5; d_gene: NA; j_gene: TRBJ2-7; abundance: NA
CDR3nt: TGTGCCAGCAGCCTAGCACCGGGACAGGGGGCTGGGGCCAACGTCCTGACTTTC; CDR3aa: CASSLAPGQGAGANVLTF; v_gene: TRBV7-3; d_gene: TRBD1; j_gene: TRBJ2-6; abundance: NA
CDR3nt: TGCGCCAGCAGCCAGGCCTCAGGGGGCCGCGGCTACACCTTC; CDR3aa: CASSQASGGRGYTF; v_gene: TRBV4-3; d_gene: TRBD1; j_gene: TRBJ1-2; abundance: NA
CDR3nt: TGTGCCAGCAGTGACAGAGACAGGGGAGCCTACGAGCAGTACTTC; CDR3aa: CASSDRDRGAYEQYF; v_gene: TRBV6-1; d_gene: TRBD1; j_gene: TRBJ2-7; abundance: NA
CDR3nt: TGTGCCAGCAGCCGGGGACAGGGGTCCCACGAGCAGTACTTC; CDR3aa: CASSRGQGSHEQYF; v_gene: TRBV7-9; d_gene: TRBD1; j_gene: TRBJ2-7; abundance: once
CDR3nt: TGTGCCAGCAGCACAGGGAACACCGGGGAGCTGTTTTTT; CDR3aa: CASSTGNTGELFF; v_gene: TRBV7-6; d_gene: NA; j_gene: TRBJ2-2; abundance: NA
CDR3nt: TGTGCCAGCAGCTTAGGACTAACCTACAATGAGCAGTTCTTC; CDR3aa: CASSLGLTYNEQFF; v_gene: TRBV11-3; d_gene: NA; j_gene: TRBJ2-1; abundance: NA
CDR3nt: TGTGCCAGCAGCCCCGACGTTAGAGGTTCACCCCTCCACTTT; CDR3aa: CASSPDVRGSPLHF; v_gene: TRBV7-9; d_gene: NA; j_gene: TRBJ1-6; abundance: NA
CDR3nt: TGCGCCAGCAGGAGAAGACAGACGGGAGAGACCCAGTACTTC; CDR3aa: CASRRRQTGETQYF; v_gene: TRBV5-1; d_gene: NA; j_gene: TRBJ2-5; abundance: NA
CDR3nt: TGTGCCAGCAGCTTAGCCGGACAGGGGGCGCGGCGGTACTTC; CDR3aa: CASSLAGQGARRYF; v_gene: TRBV7-9; d_gene: TRBD1; j_gene: TRBJ2-7; abundance: NA
CDR3nt: TGCGCCAGCAGTCCAGAGGTCCCCTGCACAGATACGCAGTATTTT; CDR3aa: CASSPEVPCTDTQYF; v_gene: TRBV23-1; d_gene: NA; j_gene: TRBJ2-3; abundance: NA
CDR3nt: TGCGCCAGCAGCTTACTAGCGGGGACGCAGTATTTT; CDR3aa: CASSLLAGTQYF; v_gene: TRBV5-1; d_gene: TRBD2; j_gene: TRBJ2-3; abundance: NA
CDR3nt: TGTGCCAGCAGCCACGGACAGGGTGATCAGGAAAAACTGTTTTTT; CDR3aa: CASSHGQGDQEKLFF; v_gene: TRBV5-4; d_gene: TRBD1; j_gene: TRBJ1-4; abundance: NA
CDR3nt: TGTGCCAGTAGTATACAGGGACAGGGCACTGAAGCTTTCTTT; CDR3aa: CASSIQGQGTEAFF; v_gene: TRBV19; d_gene: TRBD1; j_gene: TRBJ1-1; abundance: once
CDR3nt: TGTGCCAGCAGCTTATACAGTAGCAATCAGCCCCAGCATTTT; CDR3aa: CASSLYSSNQPQHF; v_gene: TRBV7-2; d_gene: NA; j_gene: TRBJ1-5; abundance: NA
CDR3nt: TGTGCCAGCAGCTTAGAGGGCAGGGCTGAAAAACTGTTTTTT; CDR3aa: CASSLEGRAEKLFF; v_gene: TRBV7-2; d_gene: NA; j_gene: TRBJ1-4; abundance: NA
CDR3nt: TGTGCCAGCAGTGAATCGGCCAGGGGTGGCCGAACCTGGAACACCATATATTTT; CDR3aa: CASSESARGGRTWNTIYF; v_gene: TRBV6-1; d_gene: NA; j_gene: TRBJ1-3; abundance: NA
CDR3nt: TGTGCCACCAGCTCATCACGCCTCAGGGGGGACAACTATGGCTACACCTTC; CDR3aa: CATSSSRLRGDNYGYTF; v_gene: TRBV7-9; d_gene: TRBD1; j_gene: TRBJ1-2; abundance: few
CDR3nt: TGTGCCTGGAGTAGGAGGAGCACTGAAGCTTTCTTT; CDR3aa: CAWSRRSTEAFF; v_gene: TRBV30; d_gene: NA; j_gene: TRBJ1-1; abundance: NA
CDR3nt: TGCAGCGTTGGGACAGGGAACACTGAAGCTTTCTTT; CDR3aa: CSVGTGNTEAFF; v_gene: TRBV29-1; d_gene: TRBD1; j_gene: TRBJ1-1; abundance: NA
CDR3nt: TGCGCCAGCAGCGCCCGGGACAGGGCGGCCACTGAAGCTTTCTTT; CDR3aa: CASSARDRAATEAFF; v_gene: TRBV5-1; d_gene: TRBD1; j_gene: TRBJ1-1; abundance: NA
CDR3nt: TGTGCCAGCAGTTTATCGGCGGGGGGGCTATCGTACGAGCAGTACTTC; CDR3aa: CASSLSAGGLSYEQYF; v_gene: TRBV28; d_gene: TRBD2; j_gene: TRBJ2-7; abundance: once
CDR3nt: TGCGCCAGCAGCCAACAGGGACTTTCACCCCTCCACTTT; CDR3aa: CASSQQGLSPLHF; v_gene: TRBV4-1; d_gene: NA; j_gene: TRBJ1-6; abundance: NA
CDR3nt: TGTGCCTGGAGCGAGGACAGGGTAATCCAAGAGACCCAGTACTTC; CDR3aa: CAWSEDRVIQETQYF; v_gene: TRBV30; d_gene: TRBD1; j_gene: TRBJ2-5; abundance: NA
CDR3nt: TGTGCCAGCAATCTTGACACAGGGGGCGAGCAGTACTTC; CDR3aa: CASNLDTGGEQYF; v_gene: TRBV28; d_gene: TRBD1; j_gene: TRBJ2-7; abundance: NA
CDR3nt: TGTGCCAGTAGTCTCCGGATGGGAGGCGGAAGATTCGAGACCCAGTACTTC; CDR3aa: CASSLRMGGGRFETQYF; v_gene: TRBV19; d_gene: NA; j_gene: TRBJ2-5; abundance: NA
CDR3nt: TGTGCCAGCAGCTTAGAAGGGGGGGAGACTGAAGCTTTCTTT; CDR3aa: CASSLEGGETEAFF; v_gene: TRBV11-3; d_gene: NA; j_gene: TRBJ1-1; abundance: NA
CDR3nt: TGTGCACCGGGTGGGTTGAACACTGAAGCTTTCTTT; CDR3aa: CAPGGLNTEAFF; v_gene: TRBV5-4; d_gene: NA; j_gene: TRBJ1-1; abundance: few
CDR3nt: TGCGCCAGCAGTGAATTGAGCTACGAGCAGTACTTC; CDR3aa: CASSELSYEQYF; v_gene: TRBV10-2; d_gene: NA; j_gene: TRBJ2-7; abundance: once
CDR3nt: TGCGCCAGCAGCTTGGCTCAACAGGGTGAGACCCAGTACTTC; CDR3aa: CASSLAQQGETQYF; v_gene: TRBV5-1; d_gene: NA; j_gene: TRBJ2-5; abundance: NA
CDR3nt: TGTGCCAGCAGTCCGCACAGTCCGGATTCACCCCTCCACTTT; CDR3aa: CASSPHSPDSPLHF; v_gene: TRBV28; d_gene: NA; j_gene: TRBJ1-6; abundance: NA
CDR3nt: TGTGCCAGCAGTTACGCGTTAATGAACACTGAAGCTTTCTTT; CDR3aa: CASSYALMNTEAFF; v_gene: TRBV6-5; d_gene: NA; j_gene: TRBJ1-1; abundance: once
CDR3nt: TGTGCCAGCAGCTTTGGGACAGGGACTAACTATGGCTACACCTTC; CDR3aa: CASSFGTGTNYGYTF; v_gene: TRBV5-6; d_gene: TRBD1; j_gene: TRBJ1-2; abundance: once
CDR3nt: TGTGCCAGCAGCGTAGGGAGGATCTCCTACGAGCAGTACTTC; CDR3aa: CASSVGRISYEQYF; v_gene: TRBV9; d_gene: NA; j_gene: TRBJ2-7; abundance: NA
CDR3nt: TGTGCCAGCAGTTGGGGACAGGGAAACTATGGCTACACCTTC; CDR3aa: CASSWGQGNYGYTF; v_gene: TRBV27; d_gene: TRBD1; j_gene: TRBJ1-2; abundance: NA
CDR3nt: TGTGCCAGCAGCGCTACGACAGGGTTCGGGGAGCAGTACTTC; CDR3aa: CASSATTGFGEQYF; v_gene: TRBV9; d_gene: TRBD1; j_gene: TRBJ2-7; abundance: NA
CDR3nt: TGTGCCACCAGCAGAGATTCAGGGTACGAGCAGTACTTC; CDR3aa: CATSRDSGYEQYF; v_gene: TRBV15; d_gene: NA; j_gene: TRBJ2-7; abundance: NA
CDR3nt: TGTGCCACCAGCAACCGGACAGCAATGAACACTGAAGCTTTCTTT; CDR3aa: CATSNRTAMNTEAFF; v_gene: TRBV15; d_gene: NA; j_gene: TRBJ1-1; abundance: NA
CDR3nt: TGCGCCAGCAGCCAAGATCTTCAGGGGGTGCTAATGTTTGGCAATGAGCAGTTCTTC; CDR3aa: CASSQDLQGVLMFGNEQFF; v_gene: TRBV4-1; d_gene: TRBD1; j_gene: TRBJ2-1; abundance: NA
CDR3nt: TGTGCCAGCAGCAGACCGGGACTAGCGTCCTACGAGCAGTACTTC; CDR3aa: CASSRPGLASYEQYF; v_gene: TRBV6-5; d_gene: TRBD2; j_gene: TRBJ2-7; abundance: NA
CDR3nt: TGTGCCAGCAGTGTCGGGTGGTCTGGGGCCAACGTCCTGACTTTC; CDR3aa: CASSVGWSGANVLTF; v_gene: TRBV6-5; d_gene: NA; j_gene: TRBJ2-6; abundance: once
CDR3nt: TGTGCCAGCAGTTTATTTACAGGGGCAGGGAAAACCTACGAGCAGTACTTC; CDR3aa: CASSLFTGAGKTYEQYF; v_gene: TRBV28; d_gene: TRBD1; j_gene: TRBJ2-7; abundance: NA
CDR3nt: TGTGCCATCAGGACAGGGGGCCTTGATGAGCAGTTCTTC; CDR3aa: CAIRTGGLDEQFF; v_gene: TRBV10-3; d_gene: TRBD1; j_gene: TRBJ2-1; abundance: NA